These 22 T cell receptor beta chains were sequenced from one sample in a study of T cell changes during pregnancy in multiple sclerosis. Method: immunoSEQ multiplex PCR; TCRdb's copy keeps in-frame clones and lacks some. The data contain tens of thousands of clones, more than 70% of them singletons. The specimen was CD8+ T cells from peripheral blood mononuclear cells, collected after pregnancy. The origin of the receptors is a female donor in good health, enrolled as a control in a pregnancy study.

CDR3 coding DNA: TGCGCCAGCAGCCAGGGTCGGGACAGGGACCCATGGTTCTTC. This codes for CASSQGRDRDPWFF. V is TRBV4-1 and J is TRBJ2-1, with TRBD1 matching over 9 bases. The CDR3 totals 14 residues. The V gene's germline CDR1 is MGHRA and CDR2 YSYEKL. V trimming: 3 bases; J trimming: 15 bases; junction bases outside the gene matches: 12.

A few counts support this clone. The CDR3 protein is CASSQRGGIQETQYF. The CDR3 coding sequence is TGCGCCAGCAGCCAAAGGGGGGGGATCCAAGAGACCCAGTACTTC. The V and J genes are TRBV4-3 and TRBJ2-5, with D possibly being TRBD2 (7 bases). Trimming stripped 2 bases from V and 1 base from J, with 11 bases between. This CDR3 is 15 amino acids long. Germline CDR1 is LGHNA and CDR2 is YSLEER.

The chain carries TRBV25-1 and TRBJ1-1, with TRBD1 identical over 7 bases. CDR3 length: 15 amino acids. Germline V gene sequence: CDR1 MGHDK, CDR2 SYGVNS. With V trimmed by 2 bases and J by 1 base, 4 bases remained unmatched. CDR3 loop: CASSERGTANTEAFF. The CDR3 bases are TGTGCCAGCAGTGAACGGGGGACAGCGAACACTGAAGCTTTCTTT.

This clone appeared once. The chain links TRBV15 to TRBJ1-3; D gene ambiguous. V was shortened by 0 bases and J by 4 bases, with 7 bases between the two germline ends. The germline gives CDR1 LNHNV, CDR2 YYDKDF (reference sequence). The CDR3 loop spans 14 amino acids. The CDR3 sequence: CATSRDRVGNTIYF. The CDR3 bases are TGTGCCACCAGCAGAGATCGAGTAGGAAACACCATATATTTT.

This clone was seen only a few times. The chain uses TRBV30 and TRBJ1-1; 7 positions agree with TRBD1. Germline V CDR1 and CDR2: GTSNPN, SVGIG (reference sequence). The length of the CDR3 is 12 residues. Trimming cost V 6 bases and J 7 bases; bases outside gene matches: 8. DNA of the CDR3: TGTGCCTGCAACTTAGGACAGGATGAAGCTTTCTTT. Its protein is CACNLGQDEAFF.

On this clone itself: This CDR3 is also generated by other DNA sequences in the sample. This chain connects TRBV9 to TRBJ1-5; perhaps TRBD1 as D (5 bases). The V end was cut by 5 bases, the J end by 1 base, with 13 bases between. Germline V lookup: CDR1 SGDLS, CDR2 YYNGEE. The CDR3 runs 15 residues. The CDR3 region is CASSESGRSNQPQHF. The CDR3 DNA sequence: TGTGCCAGCAGTGAATCAGGGAGGAGCAATCAGCCCCAGCATTTT.

The gene calls are TRBV4-3 and TRBJ1-4, with D possibly TRBD1 on 6 matching bases. Germline V lookup: CDR1 LGHNA, CDR2 YSLEER. The ends were cut back, 4 bases at V and 0 bases at J, with 15 bases in the middle. This CDR3 is built from 17 residues. CDR3 sequence (DNA): TGCGCCAGCAGCCGAATAGACAGGCGGCCAACTAATGAAAAACTGTTTTTT. This encodes CASSRIDRRPTNEKLFF.

This clone was detected once. J is TRBJ2-5 and V is TRBV14; 9 bases align to TRBD1. Germline assignment: CDR1 SGHDN and CDR2 FVKESK. V shed 4 bases and J 4 bases; nucleotides not matched to a gene: 13. CDR3 size: 17 residues. CDR3 amino acids: CASSLILGTGFRETQYF. CDR3 DNA sequence: TGTGCCAGCAGCCTCATACTCGGGACAGGGTTTCGAGAGACCCAGTACTTC.

This CDR3 reads CASSQGCRGGVPNEQFF. The CDR3 coding sequence is TGCGCCAGCAGTCAAGGTTGTAGGGGGGGCGTACCCAATGAGCAGTTCTTC. This rearrangement joins TRBV23-1 to TRBJ2-1; maybe TRBD2 (7 bases). TRBV23-1 is annotated as an ORF whose role is uncertain. With 2 bases removed from V and 6 bases from J, the gap between germline ends came to 20 bases. The CDR3 totals 17 residues.

V usage is TRBV4-3 and J usage is TRBJ2-7; 8 nucleotides match TRBD2. The CDR3 runs 16 residues. V lost 4 bases, J lost 5 bases, and 13 bases stayed unmatched. Germline loops: CDR1 LGHNA, CDR2 YSLEER. In nucleotides, the CDR3 is TGCGCCAGCAGCCCTTCGGTTAGCGGGGCCCGGGACGAGCAGTACTTC. This codes for CASSPSVSGARDEQYF.

This clone has a single count. The rearrangement joins TRBV6-5 to TRBJ1-1, with D perhaps matching TRBD1 (6 bases). V dropped 6 bases and J dropped 2 bases, with 16 bases sitting between them. Germline CDR1 and CDR2: MNHEY and SVGAGI. The CDR3 totals 15 residues. This CDR3 reads CASRYEEDSNTEAFF. The CDR3 nucleotides are TGTGCCAGCAGGTACGAGGAGGACAGCAACACTGAAGCTTTCTTT.

J is TRBJ1-1 and V is TRBV2; TRBD1 might be the D (5 bases). The ends were cut back, 0 bases at V and 10 bases at J, with 9 bases in the middle. CDR3 length: 12 amino acids. Looked up from germline, CDR1 is SNHLY and CDR2 is FYNNEI. The CDR3 DNA reads TGTGCCAGCAGTGAAGCATCGGGGGGAGCTTTCTTT. Amino acids: CASSEASGGAFF.

The chain recombines TRBV14 with TRBJ1-4; maybe TRBD1 (5 bases). The CDR3 is 15 residues long. Looked up from germline, CDR1 is SGHDN and CDR2 is FVKESK. The V gene lost 5 bases and the J gene lost 4 bases, with 14 bases spanning the gap. The CDR3 reads CASSEVRGFNEKLFF. Here the CDR3 DNA reads TGTGCCAGCAGCGAAGTGCGGGGCTTTAATGAAAAACTGTTTTTT.

This chain uses TRBV14 with TRBJ2-3; 15 bases align to TRBD2. Germline V gene lookup returns CDR1 SGHDN and CDR2 FVKESK. This CDR3 comprises 18 residues. V was clipped by 4 bases and J by 3 bases; unmatched bases: 8. The CDR3 sequence: CASSPRTSGGALTDTQYF. CDR3 nucleotide sequence: TGTGCCAGCAGCCCCAGGACTAGCGGGGGGGCCCTGACAGATACGCAGTATTTT.

The genes are TRBV4-3 and TRBJ1-4; D remains ambiguous. CDR3 length: 15 residues. Trimming took 4 bases from V and 6 from J, leaving 15 bases between them. Germline loops: CDR1 LGHNA, CDR2 YSLEER. The CDR3 here is CASSPQVTAYEKLFF. As DNA, the CDR3 is TGCGCCAGCAGCCCCCAGGTAACGGCATATGAAAAACTGTTTTTT.

The chain employs TRBV27 and TRBJ1-6, with D perhaps matching TRBD1 (6 bases). The CDR3 consists of 15 residues. Between the trimmed V and J ends, which lost 2 bases and 6 bases, there was a span of 11 bases. From germline, CDR1 is MNHEY and CDR2 SMNVEV (reference sequence). The CDR3 nucleotides read TGTGCCAGCAGTTTAACGGACAGCCTTAATTCACCCCTCCACTTT. Translating it yields CASSLTDSLNSPLHF.

This clone has only a few counts. The rearrangement uses TRBV7-6 and TRBJ2-3, with a possible D match to TRBD1 (5 bases). CDR1 is SGHVS and CDR2 is FNYEAQ in the germline V gene. The ends were cut back, 4 bases at V and 6 bases at J, with 14 bases in the middle. This CDR3 is built from 14 residues. CDR3 sequence (DNA): TGTGCCAGCAGCTCTACAGGTTTAGGGGATACGCAGTATTTT. Translating it yields CASSSTGLGDTQYF. Full variable domain (outside the CDR3, taken from reference TRBV7-6 and TRBJ2-3): GAGVSQSPRYKVTKRGQDVALRCDPISGHVSLYWYRQALGQGPEFLTYFNYEAQQDKSGLPNDRFSAERPEGSISTLTIQRTEQRDSAMYRCASSSTGLGDTQYFGPGTRLTVL.

The chain couples TRBV9 to TRBJ1-4; the D gene is possibly TRBD1 (6 bases). V was cut by 4 bases and J by 4 bases, with 14 bases left in between. Looked up from germline, CDR1 is SGDLS and CDR2 is YYNGEE. This CDR3 is 15 amino acids long. CDR3 sequence (DNA): TGTGCCAGCAGCCCCGAGGGGGGGTTTAATGAAAAACTGTTTTTT. Translated, it gives CASSPEGGFNEKLFF.

The chain combines TRBV7-8 with TRBJ2-2; possibly TRBD2 for D (5 bases). The ends were cut back, 5 bases at V and 6 bases at J, with 10 bases in the middle. CDR3 size: 13 residues. Germline V gives CDR1 SGHVS, CDR2 FQNEAQ. For the CDR3, the DNA is TGTGCCAGCAGCGGCCCGGACTCCGGGGAGCTGTTTTTT. Encoded protein: CASSGPDSGELFF.

This clone has a single count. This chain links TRBV4-3 with TRBJ2-5; 8 nucleotides align to TRBD1. Germline lookup yields CDR1 LGHNA and CDR2 YSLEER. J was trimmed by 5 bases and V by 5 bases; bases with no gene match: 10. The CDR3 has 15 amino acids. The CDR3 DNA is TGCGCCAGCAGCTCTCGACAGGGGATCAGGGAGACCCAGTACTTC. As protein: CASSSRQGIRETQYF.

The chain is built from TRBV27 and TRBJ1-1, with 10 bases that match TRBD1. Germline assignment: CDR1 MNHEY and CDR2 SMNVEV (reference sequence). The length of the CDR3 is 15 residues. V gave up 6 bases and J gave up 1 base; unmatched junction bases: 5. CDR3 bases: TGTGCCAGCAGGACGACAGGGGGCCCGAACACTGAAGCTTTCTTT. Encoded protein: CASRTTGGPNTEAFF.

The genes are TRBV6-5 and TRBJ1-2; 10 bases are shared with TRBD1. The CDR3 covers 15 residues. The J segment lost 6 bases and the V segment lost 1 base, leaving 5 bases of the junction unmatched. Germline CDR1 reads MNHEY; CDR2 reads SVGAGI. The DNA of the CDR3 is TGTGCCAGCAGTTACTTGGGGACAGGGGAAAATGGCTACACCTTC. Protein sequence: CASSYLGTGENGYTF.